This is a list of T cell receptor beta chains from one sample in a study of shared clonotypes between healthy human individuals. Produced via immunoSEQ multiplex PCR; TCRdb's table is partial and in-frame only. The table includes about 600,000 clones, around 97% detected once. The sequenced sample consisted of naive CD4+ T cells sorted from blood. These receptors were collected from a woman in her 30s in good health. The CDR3 runs from the conserved cysteine through the conserved F or W. Each record gives: D gene, V gene, clone size, J gene, CDR3 protein, CDR3 DNA. D genes are given only for firm matches. Where a row states a size, it is once, few, many or the class of an expanded clone; other rows omit it.

-	TRBV9	once	TRBJ2-1	CASSVDGQTYNEQFF	TGTGCCAGCAGCGTAGACGGTCAAACCTACAATGAGCAGTTCTTC
-	TRBV10-3	-	TRBJ1-2	CASTGNYGYTF	TGTGCCTCGACGGGGAACTATGGCTACACCTTC
-	TRBV10-2	-	TRBJ1-2	CASSATRTLYGYTF	TGCGCCAGCAGTGCCACTCGGACCCTCTATGGCTACACCTTC
-	TRBV5-1	-	TRBJ1-2	CASSLGEEGGSYYGYTF	TGCGCCAGCAGCTTGGGGGAGGAGGGGGGATCCTATTATGGCTACACCTTC
TRBD2	TRBV7-2	-	TRBJ2-1	CASSPRGLAGYNEQFF	TGTGCCAGCAGCCCCAGGGGATTAGCGGGGTACAATGAGCAGTTCTTC
-	TRBV7-6	few	TRBJ1-1	CASSLGRGQNTEAFF	TGTGCCAGCAGCTTAGGGAGAGGTCAGAACACTGAAGCTTTCTTT
TRBD1	TRBV27	-	TRBJ1-4	CASSLGTGLNEKLFF	TGTGCCAGCAGTTTAGGGACAGGTCTTAATGAAAAACTGTTTTTT
TRBD2	TRBV5-1	-	TRBJ2-1	CASSAGLAGGYNEQFF	TGCGCCAGCAGCGCGGGCCTAGCGGGAGGGTACAATGAGCAGTTCTTC
TRBD2	TRBV7-9	-	TRBJ2-7	CASSSDVLGLAGSSYEQYF	TGTGCCAGCAGCTCCGACGTCCTGGGACTAGCGGGGAGCTCCTACGAGCAGTACTTC
-	TRBV2	-	TRBJ2-4	CASRGAKNIQYF	TGTGCCAGCAGGGGAGCCAAAAACATTCAGTACTTC
-	TRBV15	-	TRBJ2-6	CATTQDLSGANVLTF	TGTGCCACGACGCAGGACCTCTCTGGGGCCAACGTCCTGACTTTC
-	TRBV6-5	-	TRBJ1-5	CASSPGPGGNQPQHF	TGTGCCAGCAGTCCCGGGCCGGGGGGCAATCAGCCCCAGCATTTT
-	TRBV5-1	-	TRBJ2-1	CASSFSSTSYNEQFF	TGCGCCAGCAGCTTTTCTAGCACCTCCTACAATGAGCAGTTCTTC
-	TRBV28	-	TRBJ2-7	CASSFQGVSYEQYF	TGTGCCAGCAGTTTTCAAGGGGTCTCCTACGAGCAGTACTTC
-	TRBV4-2	-	TRBJ1-5	CASSQEAGNSNQPQHF	TGTGCCAGCAGCCAAGAGGCAGGGAACTCCAATCAGCCCCAGCATTTT
-	TRBV7-8	-	TRBJ1-4	CASSHRRLATNEKLFF	TGTGCCAGCAGCCATCGAAGACTTGCAACTAATGAAAAACTGTTTTTT
TRBD2	TRBV5-4	-	TRBJ2-5	CASSFTVLAGGQETQYF	TGTGCCAGCAGCTTTACGGTACTAGCGGGGGGCCAAGAGACCCAGTACTTC
-	TRBV18	-	TRBJ1-5	CASSPGLGNQPQHF	TGTGCCAGCTCACCAGGGTTGGGTAATCAGCCCCAGCATTTT
-	TRBV11-2	-	TRBJ2-1	CASSPGARGFRNEQFF	TGTGCCAGCAGCCCGGGGGCGAGGGGCTTTCGTAATGAGCAGTTCTTC
-	TRBV6-5	-	TRBJ2-1	CASSYRAAEQFF	TGTGCCAGCAGTTACCGCGCGGCTGAGCAGTTCTTC
TRBD1	TRBV10-3	-	TRBJ2-7	CAISDRGLTRYEQYF	TGTGCCATCAGTGACAGGGGGCTAACTAGATACGAGCAGTACTTC